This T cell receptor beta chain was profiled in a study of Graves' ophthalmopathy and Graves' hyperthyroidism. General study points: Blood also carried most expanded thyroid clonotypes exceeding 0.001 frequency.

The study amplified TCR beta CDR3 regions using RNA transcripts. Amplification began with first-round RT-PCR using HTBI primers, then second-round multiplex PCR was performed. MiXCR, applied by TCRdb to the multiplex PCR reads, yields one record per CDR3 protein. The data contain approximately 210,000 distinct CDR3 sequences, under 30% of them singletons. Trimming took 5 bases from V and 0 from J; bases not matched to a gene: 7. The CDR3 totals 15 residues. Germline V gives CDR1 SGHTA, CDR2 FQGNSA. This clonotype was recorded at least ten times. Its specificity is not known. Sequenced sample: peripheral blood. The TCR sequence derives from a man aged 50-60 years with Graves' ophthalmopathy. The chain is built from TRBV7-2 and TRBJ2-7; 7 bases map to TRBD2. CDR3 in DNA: TGTGCCAGCAGCCCCAGAGCGGGAAACTCCTACGAGCAGTACTTC. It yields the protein CASSPRAGNSYEQYF.